The following is a T cell receptor (beta chain) sequence with its context. Its antigen is currently unknown. These data come from a study of beta chain features in type 1 diabetes. The germline V gene has CDR1 LNHNV and CDR2 YYDKDF (reference sequence). This CDR3 region has 15 residues. Trimming took off 0 bases at V and 5 bases at J, with 11 bases between the two ends. Findings and caveats of the study: Type 1 diabetes patients had TCRB CDR3s that were shorter (moderately but significantly so) in all four CD4+ subsets.

Sequenced material consisted of expressed TCRB transcripts (all of the isolated RNA was reverse transcribed). Some clones are missing from TCRdb's copy, which holds only in-frame ones; the method was immunoSEQ multiplex PCR. The repertoire has roughly 240,000 clones, about 24% of them found once; the top ten carry 0.012%. Sample: naive CD4+ T cells from blood. This sequence was found in a woman aged 25 to 39 with type 1 diabetes. The rearrangement uses TRBV15 and TRBJ1-5, with D hard to call. The CDR3 is CATSRDQALYQPQHF. CDR3 nucleotide sequence: TGTGCCACCAGCAGAGATCAAGCCTTATATCAGCCCCAGCATTTT.